One sample yielded the 15 T cell receptor beta chains listed below, sequenced in a study of shared clonotypes between healthy human individuals. This table comes from immunoSEQ multiplex PCR, and its TCRdb copy is limited to in-frame clones, with some not included. Of millions of clones in the sample, approximately 90% were seen once. The specimen was naive CD4+ T cells sorted from blood. Subset reported: CD45RA+ positively selected. Receptors originate from a man aged 18 to 29 in good health.

This clone was counted between two and nine times. The chain is built from TRBV18 and TRBJ1-1; D might be TRBD1 (6 bases). This CDR3 has 13 residues. The V end was cut by 4 bases, the J end by 4 bases, with 10 bases between. Germline values: CDR1 KGHSH, CDR2 LQKENI. CDR3 DNA sequence: TGTGCCAGCTCACAGCAACAGGGCACTGAAGCTTTCTTT. Protein product: CASSQQQGTEAFF.

V usage is TRBV6-5 and J usage is TRBJ2-2; D perhaps matches TRBD2 (6 bases). Germline CDR1 and CDR2: MNHEY and SVGAGI. The V end lost 6 bases, the J end lost 6 bases, and 8 bases lay between the germline ends. The CDR3 is 12 amino acids. CDR3 protein: CASSREAGELFF. DNA of the CDR3: TGTGCCAGCAGCAGGGAGGCCGGGGAGCTGTTTTTT.

The chain combines TRBV6-6 with TRBJ2-5; 8 bases line up with TRBD1. The J call may not be correct, given that the DNA end is closer to TRBJ2-7. This CDR3 contains 13 residues. Germline CDR1 is MNHNY and CDR2 is SVGAGI (reference sequence). CDR3 bases: TGTGCCAGCAGAAGGACAGGGACCTACGAGCAGTACTTC. Translated: CASRRTGTYEQYF.

The chain carries TRBV4-2 and TRBJ1-3; TRBD1 might be the D (5 bases). This CDR3 is 14 amino acids long. V lost 4 bases and J 0 bases, leaving 7 bases between the germline ends. Germline V gives CDR1 LGHNA, CDR2 YNFKEQ. The CDR3 bases are TGTGCCAGCAGCCTCGACAGCTCTGGAAACACCATATATTTT. Its translation is CASSLDSSGNTIYF.

The V and J genes are TRBV4-2 and TRBJ1-1, with D perhaps TRBD1 (6 bases). The V gene lost 1 base and the J gene lost 3 bases, with 21 bases spanning the gap. Germline lookup yields CDR1 LGHNA and CDR2 YNFKEQ. The length of the CDR3 is 18 residues. The CDR3: CASSQGGKQGVRDTEAFF. For the CDR3, the DNA is TGTGCCAGCAGCCAAGGGGGGAAACAGGGTGTAAGGGACACTGAAGCTTTCTTT.

The chain joins TRBV5-1 to TRBJ2-3; 7 nucleotides align to TRBD2. V was pared by 4 bases and J by 0 bases, with 5 bases of the junction left unmatched. Germline loops: CDR1 SGHRS, CDR2 YFSETQ. This CDR3 comprises 15 residues. DNA for the CDR3: TGCGCCAGCAGCATCAGCGGGGCAAGCACAGATACGCAGTATTTT. Protein: CASSISGASTDTQYF.

Only a few counts were recorded for this clone. The V and J genes are TRBV2 and TRBJ1-6; 7 bases map to TRBD1. Trimming removed 11 bases from V and 10 bases from J; junction bases left unmatched: 11. Per germline, CDR1 SNHLY and CDR2 FYNNEI. The CDR3 is made up of 13 amino acids. The CDR3 DNA follows: TGTGCCGGGTCAAGACAGGGAGGATCACCCCTCCACTTT. Residues: CAGSRQGGSPLHF.

J is TRBJ2-2 and V is TRBV5-4; 9 nucleotides agree with TRBD1. Germline V gives CDR1 SGHNT, CDR2 YYREEE (reference sequence). Trimming removed 0 bases from V and 5 bases from J; junction bases left unmatched: 2. The CDR3 extends over 15 amino acids. CDR3 loop: CASSLAGTGTGELFF. The CDR3 region has the DNA TGTGCCAGCAGCTTGGCTGGGACAGGGACCGGGGAGCTGTTTTTT.

The chain links TRBV5-6 to TRBJ1-5; weak D call: TRBD1 (5 bases). V dropped 0 bases and J dropped 5 bases, with 9 bases sitting between them. The germline gives CDR1 SGHDT, CDR2 YYEEEE. The CDR3 covers 14 residues. Here the CDR3 DNA reads TGTGCCAGCAGCTTGGGGGTACAGGATCAGCCCCAGCATTTT. The encoded protein is CASSLGVQDQPQHF.

This chain links TRBV6-5 with TRBJ2-7; TRBD1 agrees at 8 bases. CDR1 and CDR2 (germline): MNHEY, SVGAGI. Trimming cost V 4 bases and J 4 bases; bases outside gene matches: 9. The CDR3 contains 15 residues. The CDR3 coding sequence is TGTGCCAGCAGTTTCCGAGGACAGGGCCCTTACGAGCAGTACTTC. It encodes CASSFRGQGPYEQYF.

This rearrangement joins TRBV6-5 to TRBJ1-5; no reliable D call. This CDR3 comprises 14 residues. V shed 0 bases and J shed 4 bases, with 7 bases lying between them. Germline lookup yields CDR1 MNHEY and CDR2 SVGAGI. In DNA form, the CDR3 reads TGTGCCAGCAGTTACTCCTACTTAAATCAGCCCCAGCATTTT. Translation gives CASSYSYLNQPQHF.

This chain uses TRBV18 with TRBJ2-1; D not certain. The germline V gene has CDR1 KGHSH and CDR2 LQKENI. V was cut by 4 bases and J by 3 bases, with 13 bases left in between. The CDR3 loop spans 15 amino acids. The CDR3 bases are TGTGCCAGCTCACTCTCGGACGGAAGCTACAATGAGCAGTTCTTC. Residues: CASSLSDGSYNEQFF.

The V call is TRBV5-1, the J call TRBJ2-7; TRBD2 might be the D (6 bases). The CDR3 runs to 12 residues. V was clipped by 0 bases and J by 10 bases, with 11 bases between them. Germline V gene data show CDR1 as SGHRS and CDR2 as YFSETQ. DNA of the CDR3: TGCGCCAGCAGCTTGGTACCTAGCGATCAGTACTTC. It yields the protein CASSLVPSDQYF.

The chain employs TRBV18 and TRBJ1-2, with TRBD1 as a possible D gene (6 bases). Germline-derived CDR1 and CDR2 are KGHSH and LQKENI. V lost 6 bases and J 0 bases, leaving 11 bases between the germline ends. The CDR3 is 14 amino acids. CDR3 bases: TGTGCCAGCTCCCGGGACACCGCTAACTATGGCTACACCTTC. Translating it yields CASSRDTANYGYTF.

On this clone itself: Distinct nucleotide sequences in the sample also encode this CDR3. V gene TRBV5-1 combines with J gene TRBJ2-7; 7 bases align to TRBD1. V shed 1 base and J 2 bases; nucleotides not matched to a gene: 3. This CDR3 has 14 amino acids. CDR1 SGHRS and CDR2 YFSETQ come from the germline V gene. The CDR3 nucleotides read TGCGCCAGCAGCTTGTGGACAGGTCCCTACGAGCAGTACTTC. It specifies CASSLWTGPYEQYF.